The clone carrying this T cell receptor beta chain showed up just a few times. This sample is drawn from a study of blood T cell repertoires in COVID-19. J was trimmed by 6 bases and V by 2 bases; bases with no gene match: 8. From germline, CDR1 is SGHRS and CDR2 YFSETQ. CDR3 length: 15 residues. The protocol was immunoSEQ multiplex PCR, while the TCRdb copy is restricted to in-frame clones and leaves out a portion. Of tens of thousands of clones in the sample, approximately 83% were seen once. This TCR was recovered from a woman of 80 years or more with active or convalescent COVID-19. The gene calls are TRBV5-1 and TRBJ1-5; 7 bases match TRBD1. Input material: peripheral blood. This CDR3 reads CASSLTGDRVQPQHF. CDR3 in DNA: TGCGCCAGCAGCTTAACAGGCGACAGGGTTCAGCCCCAGCATTTT.